The entry below describes one TCR beta chain. Its cognate antigen is unknown. This sample is drawn from a study of STAT5B mutations in CD4+ large granular lymphocyte leukemia. Study observations and caveats: Without HLA matching, higher CD4+ than CD8+ T-LGLL clonality could reflect small sample size.

Control samples were healthy donors' buffy coats. Per the germline V gene, CDR1 is MNHEY and CDR2 is SVGAGI. Trimming took 6 bases from V and 5 from J; bases not matched to a gene: 9. This CDR3 has 14 amino acids. The method was immunoSEQ multiplex PCR; TCRdb's version includes in-frame clones alone and lacks a portion of them. The repertoire consists of roughly 30,000 clones, with less than 75% occurring once and the leading ten covering roughly 2%. V gene TRBV6-5 combines with J gene TRBJ2-5, with TRBD1 matching 7 bases. The sequenced sample was CD4+ T cells from blood buffy coats. The TCR comes from a human donor in good health. CDR3 loop: CASSTQRGPETQYF. The CDR3 region has the DNA TGTGCCAGCAGCACCCAGAGGGGGCCTGAGACCCAGTACTTC.